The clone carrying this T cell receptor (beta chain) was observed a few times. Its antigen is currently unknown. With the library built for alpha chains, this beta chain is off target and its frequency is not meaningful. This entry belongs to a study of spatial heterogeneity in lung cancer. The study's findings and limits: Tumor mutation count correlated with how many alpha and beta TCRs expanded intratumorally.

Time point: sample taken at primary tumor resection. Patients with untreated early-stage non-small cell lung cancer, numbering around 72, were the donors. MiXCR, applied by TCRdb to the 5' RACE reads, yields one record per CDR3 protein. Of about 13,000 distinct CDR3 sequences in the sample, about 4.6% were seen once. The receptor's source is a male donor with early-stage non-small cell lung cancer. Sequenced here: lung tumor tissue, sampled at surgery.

The CDR3 coding sequence is TGTGCCAGCAGTGCTAGCGGGGGGCCATACACAGATACGCAGTATTTT. Protein sequence: CASSASGGPYTDTQYF. The chain carries TRBV2 and TRBJ2-3; 11 bases fit TRBD2. The CDR3 length is 16 residues. Germline values: CDR1 SNHLY, CDR2 FYNNEI. V shed 4 bases, J shed 2 bases, and the junction held 5 bases outside the gene matches. Complete variable domain (other parts from reference TRBV2 and TRBJ2-3): EPEVTQTPSHQVTQMGQEVILRCVPISNHLYFYWYRQILGQKVEFLVSFYNNEISEKSEIFDDQFSVERPDGSNFTLKIRSTKLEDSAMYFCASSASGGPYTDTQYFGPGTRLTVL.